These 18 T cell receptor beta chains came from one sample sequenced in a study of T-cell memory formation after mild COVID-19. TCRdb called the 5' RACE reads again in MiXCR, with one record for every CDR3 protein. The sample yields 470,000 or so distinct CDR3 sequences, around 17% seen once. Material: PBMCs or a T cell subset sorted from them (not recorded which). The receptor source for this set is a man younger than 35 who had mild COVID-19 (a few samples of this study predate the infection). Cell type and time point are not known.

The table lists this clonotype with many counts. The V and J genes are TRBV7-2 and TRBJ2-2; D is undetermined. Germline-derived CDR1 and CDR2 are SGHTA and FQGNSA. This CDR3 spans 13 amino acids. V was cut by 5 bases and J by 7 bases, with 11 bases left in between. CDR3 bases: TGTGCCAGCAGCCAGCTCAACCGCGGGGAGCTGTTTTTT. Encoded protein: CASSQLNRGELFF.

The sample holds a few counts of this clonotype. J is TRBJ2-1 and V is TRBV7-9; weak D call: TRBD1 (6 bases). The CDR3 spans 15 residues. Trimming removed 5 bases at V and 5 bases at J, with 16 bases between. Germline-derived CDR1 and CDR2 are SEHNR and FQNEAQ (reference sequence). The CDR3 nucleotides are TGTGCCAGCAGCCGAGCGAGGACAGAAAACAATGAGCAGTTCTTC. Protein sequence: CASSRARTENNEQFF.

Comments on this clonotype: One end of the junction does not line up with germline, which may come from a read error. The gene calls are TRBV20-1 and TRBJ1-4, with D tentatively TRBD1 (6 bases). CDR1 is DFQATT, CDR2 SNEGSKA, per germline (reference sequence). CDR3 length equals 16 residues. The DNA for the CDR3 is TGCTGTGCTAGAGATCGACGGGGGGCGACTAATGAAAAACTGTTTTTT. Translated, it gives CCARDRRGATNEKLFF.

This clonotype was seen more than once but under ten times. This chain joins TRBV5-1 and TRBJ1-1; D is unclear. Germline loops: CDR1 SGHRS, CDR2 YFSETQ. V was pared by 6 bases and J by 2 bases, with 5 bases between. The CDR3 extends over 11 amino acids. The CDR3 loop reads CASTHNTEAFF. The CDR3 DNA reads as TGCGCCAGCACCCATAACACTGAAGCTTTCTTT.

This clonotype has only a few counts. V and J are TRBV5-1 and TRBJ1-4; D possibly corresponds to TRBD1 (6 bases). Germline V gene data show CDR1 as SGHRS and CDR2 as YFSETQ. V dropped 4 bases and J dropped 4 bases, with 14 bases sitting between them. The CDR3 runs 15 residues. The CDR3 coding sequence is TGCGCCAGCAGCGTATATACAGGGCTTAATGAAAAACTGTTTTTT. Translation: CASSVYTGLNEKLFF.

This clonotype occurred a few times. CDR3 nucleotide sequence: TGTGCCAGCAGTTTTTTGACAGGGAGAAAAGAGTACACCGGGGAGCTGTTTTTT. This codes for CASSFLTGRKEYTGELFF. V gene TRBV2 combines with J gene TRBJ2-2, with TRBD1 matching over 7 bases. This CDR3 region has 18 residues. Trimming removed 5 bases from V and 3 bases from J; junction bases left unmatched: 15. Germline assignment: CDR1 SNHLY and CDR2 FYNNEI.

Here the CDR3 DNA reads TGTGCCAGCAGTTCGACAGGGGCTGGAAACACCATATATTTT. This gives the protein CASSSTGAGNTIYF. The chain uses TRBV7-8 and TRBJ1-3; 8 bases fit TRBD1. Per the germline V gene, CDR1 is SGHVS and CDR2 is FQNEAQ. The CDR3 has 14 residues. V lost 6 bases to trimming and J lost 2 bases; unmatched junction nucleotides: 3. The entire variable domain, with the rest obtained from reference TRBV7-8 and TRBJ1-3, is as follows: GAGVSQSPRYKVAKRGQDVALRCDPISGHVSLFWYQQALGQGPEFLTYFQNEAQLDKSGLPSDRFFAERPEGSVSTLKIQRTQQEDSAVYLCASSSTGAGNTIYFGEGSWLTVV.

V is TRBV5-1 and J is TRBJ1-3, with TRBD1 matching over 10 bases. After removal of 3 bases from V and 0 bases from J, the junction contained 3 bases not matched to a gene. This CDR3 has 16 amino acids. Germline CDR1 reads SGHRS; CDR2 reads YFSETQ. The CDR3 DNA reads TGCGCCAGCAGCTCGGGACAGGGGAGCTCTGGAAACACCATATATTTT. It codes for CASSSGQGSSGNTIYF.

Only a few counts were recorded for this clonotype. The chain joins TRBV7-3 to TRBJ2-1; TRBD2 matches 12 bases. Germline lookup yields CDR1 SGHTA and CDR2 FQGTGA. Trimming cost V 1 base and J 5 bases; bases outside gene matches: 9. The CDR3 totals 18 residues. The CDR3 nucleotides are TGTGCCAGCAGCTTAATGGCTAGCGGGGGGGCCGGGGACAATGAGCAGTTCTTC. Translated: CASSLMASGGAGDNEQFF.

This clonotype was seen only a few times. This chain links TRBV6-2 or TRBV6-3 with TRBJ1-5; D gene ambiguous. V lost 2 bases to trimming and J lost 0 bases, with 5 bases between them. This CDR3 has 14 residues. CDR1 and CDR2 (germline): MNHEY, SVGEGT. CDR3 protein: CASSYQYSNQPQHF. The DNA of the CDR3 is TGTGCCAGCAGTTACCAGTATAGCAATCAGCCCCAGCATTTT.

Only a few counts were recorded for this clonotype. The chain joins TRBV9 to TRBJ2-1; D unresolved. With 0 bases removed from V and 4 bases from J, the gap between germline ends came to 2 bases. Germline values: CDR1 SGDLS, CDR2 YYNGEE. There are 12 residues in the CDR3. CDR3 nucleotides: TGTGCCAGCAGCGTAGTTTACAATGAGCAGTTCTTC. Its translation is CASSVVYNEQFF.

This clonotype was recorded a few times. The chain combines TRBV6-2 or TRBV6-3 with TRBJ2-3; no definite D call. Trimming stripped 2 bases from V and 4 bases from J, with 7 bases between. This CDR3 is 13 amino acids long. The V gene's germline CDR1 is MNHEY and CDR2 SVGEGT. The CDR3, as DNA: TGTGCCAGCAGTTACCATGCACCAGATACGCAGTATTTT. Protein sequence: CASSYHAPDTQYF.

In its sample, this clonotype was seen a few times. V gene TRBV7-2 combines with J gene TRBJ1-2; D gene unclear. The CDR3 is made up of 13 amino acids. Between the trimmed V and J ends, which lost 1 base and 8 bases, there was a span of 11 bases. CDR1 and CDR2 from the germline V gene are SGHTA and FQGNSA. CDR3 loop: CASSLEAGAGYTF. In DNA form, the CDR3 reads TGTGCCAGCAGCTTAGAAGCAGGTGCGGGCTACACCTTC.

This clonotype was detected many times. The V call is TRBV5-1, the J call TRBJ2-7; D is uncertain. CDR3 length: 13 residues. Germline assignment: CDR1 SGHRS and CDR2 YFSETQ. Trimming removed 0 bases from V and 2 bases from J, with 6 bases in between. The DNA of the CDR3 is TGCGCCAGCAGCTTGGACCGTACCTACGAGCAGTACGTC. Translating gives CASSLDRTYEQYV.

Only a few counts were recorded for this clonotype. V and J are TRBV5-4 and TRBJ2-2; possibly TRBD1 for D (6 bases). CDR1 SGHNT and CDR2 YYREEE come from the germline V gene (reference sequence). V lost 10 bases and J 5 bases, leaving 12 bases between the germline ends. The CDR3 covers 12 residues. As DNA, the CDR3 is TGTGCCTCTTACAGGGAAACCGGGGAGCTGTTTTTT. This encodes CASYRETGELFF. The whole variable domain, filled in from reference TRBV5-4 and TRBJ2-2, reads ETGVTQSPTHLIKTRGQQVTLRCSSQSGHNTVSWYQQALGQGPQFIFQYYREEENGRGNFPPRFSGLQFPNYSSELNVNALELDDSALYLCASYRETGELFFGEGSRLTVL.

The chain links TRBV6-5 to TRBJ1-5, with a weak D call TRBD1 (5 bases). The CDR3 contains 16 residues. Germline V gene sequence: CDR1 MNHEY, CDR2 SVGAGI. The V and J ends lost 6 bases and 3 bases respectively, with 18 bases between them. CDR3 region: CASSQRGVGTNQPQHF. The CDR3 DNA reads as TGTGCCAGCAGCCAGCGGGGGGTGGGCACCAATCAGCCCCAGCATTTT.

This clonotype has a handful of counts. The rearrangement joins TRBV6-2 or TRBV6-3 to TRBJ2-1; no reliable D call. V lost 5 bases and J lost 0, with 11 bases in between. Germline CDR1 is MNHEY and CDR2 is SVGEGT. This CDR3 is built from 15 residues. The CDR3 nucleotides are TGTGCCAGCAGTCCCCGACCAGGCTCCTACAATGAGCAGTTCTTC. Amino acids: CASSPRPGSYNEQFF.

The V and J genes are TRBV18 and TRBJ1-1, with D uncertain. Trimming pared 3 bases from V and 4 bases from J, leaving 18 bases between. The CDR3 covers 16 residues. In germline, CDR1 is KGHSH, CDR2 LQKENI. The CDR3 DNA is TGTGCCAGCTCACCTTCCGACCCTCTTAGGGTCACTGAAGCTTTCTTT. This gives the protein CASSPSDPLRVTEAFF.